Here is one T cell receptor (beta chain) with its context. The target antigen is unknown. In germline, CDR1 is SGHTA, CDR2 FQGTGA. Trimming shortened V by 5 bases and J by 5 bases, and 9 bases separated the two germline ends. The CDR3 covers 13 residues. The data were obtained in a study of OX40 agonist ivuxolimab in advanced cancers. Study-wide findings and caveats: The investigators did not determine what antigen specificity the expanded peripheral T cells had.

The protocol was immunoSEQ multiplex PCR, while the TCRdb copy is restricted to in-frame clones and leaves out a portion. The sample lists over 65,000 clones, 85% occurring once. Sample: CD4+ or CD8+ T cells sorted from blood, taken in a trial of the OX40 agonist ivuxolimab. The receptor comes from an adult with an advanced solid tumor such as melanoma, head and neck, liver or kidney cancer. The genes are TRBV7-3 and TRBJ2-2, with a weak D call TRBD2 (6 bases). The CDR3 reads CASSRLETGELFF. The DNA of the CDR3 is TGTGCCAGCAGCCGACTAGAAACCGGGGAGCTGTTTTTT.